The T cell receptor beta chain described here comes from a study of T cell responses to AZD1222 COVID-19 vaccine. In the study overall: Analysis merged second doses at about 4 or about 12 weeks.

Study results and caveats: The study found vaccine-associated CD4 TCRs spanning spike, dominant at 160-218 and 743-854. There were mostly white British donors and more females than males, and clonal diversity was possibly underestimated. Only a handful of AZD1222 recipients, roughly six in all, had baseline seropositivity.

The method was immunoSEQ multiplex PCR; TCRdb's version includes in-frame clones alone and lacks a portion of them. The table includes fewer than 250,000 clones, around 94% detected once. Germline-derived CDR1 and CDR2 are KGHSH and LQKENI. The CDR3 runs 15 residues. Trimming took 3 bases from V and 2 from J, leaving 13 bases between them. As to this clone: Its antigen is not identified.

The sequence came from an adult in good health. This chain links TRBV18 with TRBJ1-2; D ambiguous. The material was peripheral blood, obtained on day 0 of AZD1222 vaccination. The CDR3 region is CASSPIESRNYGYTF. CDR3 bases: TGTGCCAGCTCACCGATAGAAAGTCGGAACTATGGCTACACCTTC.